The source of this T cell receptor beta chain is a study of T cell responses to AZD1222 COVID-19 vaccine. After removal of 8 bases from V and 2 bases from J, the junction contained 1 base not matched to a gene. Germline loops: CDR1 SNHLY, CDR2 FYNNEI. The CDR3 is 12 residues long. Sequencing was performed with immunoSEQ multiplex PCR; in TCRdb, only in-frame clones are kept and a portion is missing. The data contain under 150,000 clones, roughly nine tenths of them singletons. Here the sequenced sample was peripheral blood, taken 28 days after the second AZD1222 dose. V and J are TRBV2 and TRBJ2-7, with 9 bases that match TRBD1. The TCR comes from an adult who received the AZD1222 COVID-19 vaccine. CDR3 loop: CASRDRAYEQYF. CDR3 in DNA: TGTGCCAGCCGGGACAGGGCCTACGAGCAGTACTTC.